This T cell receptor beta chain stems from a study of cytomegalovirus exposure and HLA in healthy donors. Comment on this clone: Its specificity is unknown.

The PCR contained 60 Vbeta and 13 Jbeta primers. Only in-frame clones appear in the TCRdb table, and some are missing; sequencing was by immunoSEQ multiplex PCR. The repertoire includes 150,000 or so clones, less than 85% of them detected once, and around 4.5% sits in the top ten. The study, taken as a whole, reports: Serostatus for CMV was the only available immune exposure information. The study recorded 150 to 200 TCR beta chains that were cytomegalovirus-associated.

The sequence derives from a man younger than 35 in good health and CMV-seropositive. Sequencing was carried out using PBMCs.

The DNA for the CDR3 is TGTGCCAGCAGCCCGGGACTAGCGGCCCGGGAGACCCAGTACTTC. Amino acid sequence: CASSPGLAARETQYF. This rearrangement joins TRBV13 to TRBJ2-5; 11 bases line up with TRBD2. Germline V gene data show CDR1 as PRHDT and CDR2 as FYEKMQ (reference sequence). V shed 5 bases and J 5 bases; nucleotides not matched to a gene: 7. The CDR3 sequence is 15 residues long.